The source of this T cell receptor (beta chain) is a study of OX40 agonist ivuxolimab in advanced cancers. About the study: Patients undergoing dose escalation presented with hepatocellular carcinoma, melanoma, renal cell or head and neck cancer. At 65% to 85% male, the cohort had a mean age of approximately 60 years, ranging from roughly 20 to 90.

V gave up 1 base and J gave up 4 bases, with 13 bases separating them. CDR1 is LGHNA, CDR2 YSLEER, per germline. The length of the CDR3 is 15 residues. Concerning this clone itself: Its target is unknown.

TCRdb's table, derived via immunoSEQ multiplex PCR, lists solely in-frame clones and lacks some. The sample carries about 22,000 clones, roughly 86% recorded once. Study-level results: Expansion of clones was among the lowest in partial responders at 0.1-3.0 mg/kg.

The sample in question was CD4+ or CD8+ T cells sorted from blood, obtained in a trial of the OX40 agonist ivuxolimab. The receptor comes from an adult with an advanced solid tumor such as melanoma, head and neck, liver or kidney cancer. V is TRBV4-3 and J is TRBJ1-2; perhaps TRBD1 as D (6 bases). The CDR3 loop is CASSQVARGTYGYTF. In nucleotides, the CDR3 is TGCGCCAGCAGCCAAGTGGCCAGGGGAACCTATGGCTACACCTTC.